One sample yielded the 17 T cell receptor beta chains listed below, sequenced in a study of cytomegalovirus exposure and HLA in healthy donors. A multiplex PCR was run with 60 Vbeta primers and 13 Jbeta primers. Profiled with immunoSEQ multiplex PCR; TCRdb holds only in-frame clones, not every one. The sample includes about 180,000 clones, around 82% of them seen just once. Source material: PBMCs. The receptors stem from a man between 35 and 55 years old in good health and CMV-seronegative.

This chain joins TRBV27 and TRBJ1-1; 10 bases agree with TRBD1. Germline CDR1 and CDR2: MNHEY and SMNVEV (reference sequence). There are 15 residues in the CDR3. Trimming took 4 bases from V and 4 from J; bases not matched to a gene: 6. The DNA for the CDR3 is TGTGCCAGCAGTTCGTTGGGGACAGGGGCCACTGAAGCTTTCTTT. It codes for CASSSLGTGATEAFF.

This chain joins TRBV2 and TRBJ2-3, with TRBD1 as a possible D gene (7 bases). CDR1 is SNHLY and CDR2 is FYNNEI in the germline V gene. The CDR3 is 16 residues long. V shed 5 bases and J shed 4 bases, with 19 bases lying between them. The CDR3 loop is CASSWQGGVDPDTQYF. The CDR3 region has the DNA TGTGCCAGCAGTTGGCAGGGGGGAGTGGATCCAGATACGCAGTATTTT.

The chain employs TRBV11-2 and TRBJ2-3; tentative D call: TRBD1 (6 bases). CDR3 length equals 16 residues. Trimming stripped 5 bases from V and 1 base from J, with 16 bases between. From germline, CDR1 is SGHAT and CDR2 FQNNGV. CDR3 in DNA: TGTGCCAGCAGCACCTGGACAGACTACCGCACAGATACGCAGTATTTT. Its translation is CASSTWTDYRTDTQYF.

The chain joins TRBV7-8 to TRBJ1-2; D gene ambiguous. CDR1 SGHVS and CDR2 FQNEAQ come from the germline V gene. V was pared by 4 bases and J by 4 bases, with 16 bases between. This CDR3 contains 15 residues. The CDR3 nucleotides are TGTGCCAGCAGCTCAAGAAGGGAGGTGGGCTATGGCTACACCTTC. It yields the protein CASSSRREVGYGYTF. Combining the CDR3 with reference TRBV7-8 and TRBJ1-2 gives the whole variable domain GAGVSQSPRYKVAKRGQDVALRCDPISGHVSLFWYQQALGQGPEFLTYFQNEAQLDKSGLPSDRFFAERPEGSVSTLKIQRTQQEDSAVYLCASSSRREVGYGYTFGSGTRLTVV.

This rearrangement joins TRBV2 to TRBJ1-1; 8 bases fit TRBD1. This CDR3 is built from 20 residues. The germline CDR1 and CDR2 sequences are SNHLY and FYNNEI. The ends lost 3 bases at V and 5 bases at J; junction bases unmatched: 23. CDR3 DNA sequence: TGTGCCAGCAGTGAGTTATTCCCGGACAGGGTCACGGCGGGCCGGACTGAAGCTTTCTTT. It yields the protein CASSELFPDRVTAGRTEAFF.

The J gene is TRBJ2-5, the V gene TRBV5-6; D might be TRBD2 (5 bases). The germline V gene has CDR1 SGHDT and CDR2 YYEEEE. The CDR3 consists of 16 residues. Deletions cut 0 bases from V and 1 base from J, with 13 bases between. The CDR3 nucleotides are TGTGCCAGCAGCTTGGACGGGGATCGGAGCCAAGAGACCCAGTACTTC. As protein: CASSLDGDRSQETQYF.

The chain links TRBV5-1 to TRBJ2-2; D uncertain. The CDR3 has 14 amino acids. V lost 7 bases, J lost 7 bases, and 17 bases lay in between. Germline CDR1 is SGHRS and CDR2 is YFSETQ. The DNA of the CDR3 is TGCGCCAGCGAAACCGTCCCTACTGGCGGGGAGCTGTTTTTT. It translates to CASETVPTGGELFF.

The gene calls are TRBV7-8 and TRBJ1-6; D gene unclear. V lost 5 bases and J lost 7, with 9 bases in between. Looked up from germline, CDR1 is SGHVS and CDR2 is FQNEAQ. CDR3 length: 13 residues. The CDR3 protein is CASSADGNSPLHF. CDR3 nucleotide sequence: TGTGCCAGCAGCGCCGACGGGAATTCACCCCTCCACTTT.

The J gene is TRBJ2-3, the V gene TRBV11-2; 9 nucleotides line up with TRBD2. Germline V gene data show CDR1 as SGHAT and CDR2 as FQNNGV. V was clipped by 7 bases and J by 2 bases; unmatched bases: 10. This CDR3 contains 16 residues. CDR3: CASKFLAGELTDTQYF. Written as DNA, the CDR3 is TGTGCCAGCAAATTCTTAGCGGGGGAACTCACAGATACGCAGTATTTT.

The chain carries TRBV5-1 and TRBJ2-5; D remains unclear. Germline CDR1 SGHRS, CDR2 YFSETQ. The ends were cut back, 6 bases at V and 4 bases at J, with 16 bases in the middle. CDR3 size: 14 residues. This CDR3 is CASTPEPERETQYF. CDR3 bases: TGCGCCAGCACCCCGGAGCCCGAGCGAGAGACCCAGTACTTC.

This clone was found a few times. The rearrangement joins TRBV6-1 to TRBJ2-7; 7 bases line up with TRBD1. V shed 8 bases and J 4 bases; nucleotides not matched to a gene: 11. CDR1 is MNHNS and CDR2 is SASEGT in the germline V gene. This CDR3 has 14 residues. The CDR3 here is CASSRDRNLYEQYF. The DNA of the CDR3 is TGTGCCAGCTCCCGGGACAGAAACCTATACGAGCAGTACTTC.

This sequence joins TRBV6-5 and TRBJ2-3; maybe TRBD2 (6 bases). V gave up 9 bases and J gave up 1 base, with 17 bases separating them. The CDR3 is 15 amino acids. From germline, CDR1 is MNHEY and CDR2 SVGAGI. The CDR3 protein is CARWGPEGRTDTQYF. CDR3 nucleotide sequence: TGTGCCAGATGGGGCCCGGAGGGGCGCACAGATACGCAGTATTTT.

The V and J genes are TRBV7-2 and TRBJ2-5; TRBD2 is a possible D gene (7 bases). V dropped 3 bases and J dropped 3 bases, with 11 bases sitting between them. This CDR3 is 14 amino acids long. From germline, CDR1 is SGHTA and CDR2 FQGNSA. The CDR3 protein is CASSLGGGKETQYF. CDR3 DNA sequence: TGTGCCAGCAGCTTGGGCGGGGGCAAAGAGACCCAGTACTTC.

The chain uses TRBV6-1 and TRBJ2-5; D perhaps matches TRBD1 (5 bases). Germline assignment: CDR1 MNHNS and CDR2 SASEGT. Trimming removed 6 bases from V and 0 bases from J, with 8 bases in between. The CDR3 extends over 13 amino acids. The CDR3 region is CASRRQYQETQYF. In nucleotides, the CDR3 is TGTGCCAGCAGAAGACAGTACCAAGAGACCCAGTACTTC.

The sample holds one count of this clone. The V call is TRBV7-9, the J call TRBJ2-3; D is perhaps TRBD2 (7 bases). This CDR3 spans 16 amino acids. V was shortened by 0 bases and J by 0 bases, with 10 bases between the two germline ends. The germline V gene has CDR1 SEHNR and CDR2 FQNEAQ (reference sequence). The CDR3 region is CASSLAGGLSTDTQYF. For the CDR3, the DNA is TGTGCCAGCAGCTTAGCAGGGGGACTAAGCACAGATACGCAGTATTTT.

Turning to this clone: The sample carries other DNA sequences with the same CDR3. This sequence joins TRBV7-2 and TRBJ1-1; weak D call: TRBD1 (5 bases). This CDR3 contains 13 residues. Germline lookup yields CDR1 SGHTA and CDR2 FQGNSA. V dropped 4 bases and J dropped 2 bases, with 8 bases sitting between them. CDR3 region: CASSSQGNTEAFF. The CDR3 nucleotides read TGTGCCAGCAGCTCGCAGGGAAACACTGAAGCTTTCTTT.

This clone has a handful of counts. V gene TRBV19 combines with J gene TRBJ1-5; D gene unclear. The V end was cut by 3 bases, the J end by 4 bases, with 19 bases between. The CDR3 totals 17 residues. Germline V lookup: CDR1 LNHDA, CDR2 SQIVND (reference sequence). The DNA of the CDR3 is TGTGCCAGTAGTATGACGAGCGGAGGAAGGATGAATCAGCCCCAGCATTTT. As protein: CASSMTSGGRMNQPQHF.